Following are 8 T cell receptor beta chains from one sample sequenced in a study of CD8+CD57+ T cells in acquired aplastic anemia. The template for TCR beta VDJ and CDR3 sequence profiling was genomic DNA. MiXCR was run by TCRdb on the reads, yielding one entry per CDR3 protein. This table holds 250,000 to 300,000 distinct CDR3 sequences, about 56% found once. Sample: sorted CD4+, CD8+, or CD8+CD57+ T cells (not recorded which) from PBMCs. The receptor set was obtained from a human donor with severe aplastic anemia or a healthy control (not recorded which).

V is TRBV20-1 and J is TRBJ2-1; 8 bases map to TRBD2. Germline CDR1 reads DFQATT; CDR2 reads SNEGSKA (reference sequence). V was clipped by 0 bases and J by 8 bases; unmatched bases: 9. The CDR3 contains 15 residues. CDR3 bases: TGCAGTGCTAGAGATATCGGGAGGGCCGTGGATGAGCAGTTCTTC. Translated, it gives CSARDIGRAVDEQFF.

V and J are TRBV7-2 and TRBJ2-5, with TRBD2 matching over 12 bases. The CDR3 length is 14 residues. The V and J ends lost 1 base and 9 bases, in that order; junction bases with no gene match: 3. Germline values: CDR1 SGHTA, CDR2 FQGNSA. CDR3 coding DNA: TGTGCCAGCAGCTTAGAACCTAGCGGGAGGGCCCAGTACTTC. It is translated as CASSLEPSGRAQYF.

This chain uses TRBV27 with TRBJ2-7; tentatively, D is TRBD2 (5 bases). V gave up 0 bases and J gave up 1 base, with 10 bases separating them. CDR1 is MNHEY and CDR2 is SMNVEV in the germline V gene (reference sequence). The length of the CDR3 is 15 residues. The chain's CDR3 is CASSLSADSSYEQYF. In DNA form, the CDR3 reads TGTGCCAGCAGTTTATCAGCGGACTCTTCCTACGAGCAGTACTTC.

In this sample, this clonotype turned up a few times. The rearrangement joins TRBV30 to TRBJ2-5; possibly TRBD2 for D (6 bases). From germline, CDR1 is GTSNPN and CDR2 SVGIG (reference sequence). CDR3 length: 16 residues. V lost 0 bases and J lost 4, with 18 bases in between. The CDR3 DNA sequence: TGTGCCTGGAGTGTTGGGGCGGGGACCTCTGCAGAGACCCAGTACTTC. This codes for CAWSVGAGTSAETQYF.

This clonotype was observed a handful of times. The genes are TRBV4-2 and TRBJ2-1; D is uncertain. CDR1 and CDR2 (germline): LGHNA, YNFKEQ. V was shortened by 5 bases and J by 10 bases, with 9 bases between the two germline ends. The CDR3 covers 11 residues. CDR3 in amino acids: CASSDSKEQFF. As DNA, the CDR3 is TGTGCCAGCAGCGATAGCAAGGAGCAGTTCTTC.

The chain employs TRBV29-1 and TRBJ2-3; possible D gene TRBD1, 6 bases. The V gene lost 4 bases and the J gene lost 0 bases, with 8 bases spanning the gap. In germline, CDR1 is SQVTM, CDR2 ANQGSEA. This CDR3 region has 13 residues. The CDR3: CSVVGTSTDTQYF. The CDR3 nucleotides read TGCAGCGTTGTCGGGACAAGCACAGATACGCAGTATTTT.

Details on this clonotype: The CDR3 carries no conserved terminal phenylalanine or tryptophan, so it likely arises from a read error. Because the CDR3's place on the DNA is in doubt, the DNA is left out and the CDR3 is given as listed by TCRdb. The rearrangement links TRBV7-9 to TRBJ2-3; TRBD1 is the table's D call, not checked against the DNA. Germline V gene data show CDR1 as SEHNR and CDR2 as FQNEAQ (reference sequence). The CDR3 is made up of 9 amino acids, end residues included. This CDR3 is CASSVQQGN.

V and J are TRBV7-9 and TRBJ2-5; D tentatively fits TRBD1 or TRBD2 (5 bases each). Germline V CDR1 and CDR2: SEHNR, FQNEAQ (reference sequence). The CDR3 sequence is 17 residues long. V was shortened by 7 bases and J by 2 bases, with 23 bases between the two germline ends. The CDR3 reads CASTFTLGRNFQETQYF. The CDR3 DNA sequence: TGTGCCAGCACCTTCACGCTGGGACGTAACTTTCAAGAGACCCAGTACTTC.